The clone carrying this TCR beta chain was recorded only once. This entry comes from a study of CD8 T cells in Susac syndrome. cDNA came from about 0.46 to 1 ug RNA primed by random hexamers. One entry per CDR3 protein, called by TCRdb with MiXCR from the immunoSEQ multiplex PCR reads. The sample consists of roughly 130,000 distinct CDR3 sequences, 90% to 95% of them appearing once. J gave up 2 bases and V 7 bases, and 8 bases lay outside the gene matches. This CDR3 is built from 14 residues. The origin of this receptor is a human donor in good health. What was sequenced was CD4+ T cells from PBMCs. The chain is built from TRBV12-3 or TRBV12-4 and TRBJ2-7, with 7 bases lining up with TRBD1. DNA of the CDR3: TGTGCCAGCACCTGGGGGCAGGGGGCCTACGAGCAGTACTTC. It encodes CASTWGQGAYEQYF.